A single sample is the source of the 13 T cell receptor beta chains below, sequenced in a study of blood T cell repertoires in COVID-19 (dated by TCRdb to about 2020). Receptor amplification or capture employed the immunoSEQ multiplex PCR assay. TCRdb took over this immuneACCESS table, retaining in-frame rearrangements with V and J assigned. Such tables are incomplete; in checked studies, under half of the missing clones stem from an unresolved V gene, and the remainder is unexplained. In all, the sample holds some 200,000 clones, and around 90% of those were seen once. The ten largest account for approximately 2.2% of the sample. What was sequenced was PBMCs or T cells enriched from blood (not recorded which). The receptors here all came from a woman younger than 45 who had recovered from COVID-19.

The chain joins TRBV7-3 to TRBJ1-2; 7 positions agree with TRBD1. The ends lost 1 base at V and 8 bases at J; junction bases unmatched: 10. The CDR3 has 15 amino acids. CDR1 is SGHTA and CDR2 is FQGTGA in the germline V gene. CDR3 sequence (DNA): TGTGCCAGCAGCTTAAACGGGCGGGACAGCGGAGGCTACACCTTC. It codes for CASSLNGRDSGGYTF.

The rearrangement joins TRBV11-2 to TRBJ1-5; 9 positions match TRBD1. CDR1 and CDR2 (germline): SGHAT, FQNNGV. The CDR3 is 15 amino acids. V lost 2 bases, J lost 8 bases, and 7 bases stayed unmatched. This CDR3 reads CASSLTGGWVEPQHF. The CDR3 coding sequence is TGTGCCAGCAGCTTAACAGGGGGCTGGGTTGAGCCCCAGCATTTT.

The chain has TRBV12-3 or TRBV12-4 and TRBJ1-5; TRBD1 is a possible D gene (6 bases). Trimming stripped 8 bases from V and 8 bases from J, with 16 bases between. CDR3 length: 13 residues. The DNA of the CDR3 is TGTGCCAGCCGGGACACGGCTGGGAAGCCCCAGCATTTT. Encoded protein: CASRDTAGKPQHF.

The chain employs TRBV7-9 and TRBJ1-4, with TRBD1 identical over 7 bases. The V gene's germline CDR1 is SEHNR and CDR2 FQNEAQ (reference sequence). The CDR3 consists of 14 residues. V trimming: 3 bases; J trimming: 11 bases; junction bases outside the gene matches: 9. The CDR3, as DNA: TGTGCCAGCAGCTTGACAGGGCAAGGAGAGAAACTGTTTTTT. This codes for CASSLTGQGEKLFF.

The chain uses TRBV28 and TRBJ1-5, with D possibly matching TRBD1 (5 bases). V lost 6 bases to trimming and J lost 7 bases, with 10 bases between them. Germline V gene sequence: CDR1 MDHEN, CDR2 SYDVKM. The CDR3 covers 12 residues. CDR3: CASSLKGQPQHF. The CDR3 DNA is TGTGCCAGCAGCCTTAAGGGGCAGCCCCAGCATTTT.

This clone was seen a single time. The chain employs TRBV9 and TRBJ1-6; 7 bases are a match to TRBD1. The CDR3 contains 14 residues. Unmatched junction bases numbered 6, after V lost 6 bases and J lost 6 bases. CDR1 is SGDLS and CDR2 is YYNGEE in the germline V gene. CDR3 region: CASNPGQINSPLHF. CDR3 coding DNA: TGTGCCAGCAACCCGGGACAGATTAATTCACCCCTCCACTTT.

The chain is built from TRBV7-9 and TRBJ2-2, with TRBD1 matching over 10 bases. The junction had 2 bases not matched to a gene; V was cut back by 5 bases and J by 5 bases. The CDR3 totals 14 residues. Germline lookup yields CDR1 SEHNR and CDR2 FQNEAQ (reference sequence). The CDR3 coding sequence is TGTGCCAGCAGCACGGGACAGGGGACCGGGGAGCTGTTTTTT. Translating gives CASSTGQGTGELFF.

The V call is TRBV7-9, the J call TRBJ1-3; 7 bases are shared with TRBD1. This CDR3 contains 14 residues. Germline CDR1 reads SEHNR; CDR2 reads FQNEAQ (reference sequence). Germline trimming cut 5 bases from V and 4 bases from J; bases unmatched to any gene: 5. The CDR3 protein is CASSTRQGGNTIYF. In nucleotides, the CDR3 is TGTGCCAGCAGCACCAGACAGGGCGGAAACACCATATATTTT.

This clone was picked up one time. Here the CDR3 DNA reads TGTGCCAGCAGCAAAAGCGGGAGGGCTCTTTCACGGACTTACGAGCAGTACTTC. It yields the protein CASSKSGRALSRTYEQYF. This chain uses TRBV11-3 with TRBJ2-7; 10 bases are shared with TRBD2. Trimming at V came to 5 bases and at J to 4 bases, leaving 17 bases not matched to a gene. The CDR3 consists of 18 residues. Germline CDR1 reads SGHNT; CDR2 reads YENEEA. The variable domain in full, completed from reference TRBV11-3 and TRBJ2-7, reads EAGVVQSPRYKIIEKKQPVAFWCNPISGHNTLYWYLQNLGQGPELLIRYENEEAVDDSQLPKDRFSAERLKGVDSTLKIQPAELGDSAVYLCASSKSGRALSRTYEQYFGPGTRLTVT.

The chain links TRBV7-9 to TRBJ1-1; 7 nucleotides line up with TRBD1. The V and J ends lost 8 bases and 3 bases, in that order; junction bases with no gene match: 12. Per germline, CDR1 SEHNR and CDR2 FQNEAQ (reference sequence). The CDR3 covers 15 residues. CDR3 in DNA: TGTGCCAGCTTCCCAAACCTTGACAGGGACACTGAAGCTTTCTTT. Translation: CASFPNLDRDTEAFF.

The chain links TRBV6-2 or TRBV6-3 to TRBJ2-7; maybe TRBD1 (6 bases). V was trimmed by 6 bases and J by 12 bases, leaving 15 bases between them. The CDR3 is 11 amino acids. From germline, CDR1 is MNHEY and CDR2 SVGEGT. CDR3 in amino acids: CASSSDRRRYF. Here the CDR3 DNA reads TGTGCCAGCAGCTCGGACAGAAGACGGTACTTC.

The chain employs TRBV5-6 and TRBJ2-2; no definite D call. The CDR3 has 14 residues. Germline V gene data show CDR1 as SGHDT and CDR2 as YYEEEE. With 4 bases removed from V and 6 bases from J, the gap between germline ends came to 13 bases. CDR3 sequence (DNA): TGTGCCAGCAGCCCAACCACCTCAGCCGGGGAGCTGTTTTTT. Protein sequence: CASSPTTSAGELFF.

V usage is TRBV4-1 and J usage is TRBJ1-2, with D maybe TRBD1 (5 bases). Deletions cut 2 bases from V and 4 bases from J, with 14 bases between. CDR1 and CDR2 (germline): MGHRA, YSYEKL. The CDR3 has 15 amino acids. The DNA for the CDR3 is TGCGCCAGCAGCCAACACCAGGGACTTCTCTATGGCTACACCTTC. Translated, it gives CASSQHQGLLYGYTF.